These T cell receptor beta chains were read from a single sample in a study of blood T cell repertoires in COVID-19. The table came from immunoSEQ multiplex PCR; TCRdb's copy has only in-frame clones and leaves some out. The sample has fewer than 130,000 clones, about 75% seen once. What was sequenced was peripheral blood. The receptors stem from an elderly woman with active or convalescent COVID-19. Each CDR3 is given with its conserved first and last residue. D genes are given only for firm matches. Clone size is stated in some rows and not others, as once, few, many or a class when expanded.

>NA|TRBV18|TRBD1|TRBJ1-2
CASSPYSAGTGGAGYGYTF
TGTGCCAGCTCACCTTATTCAGCCGGGACAGGGGGCGCGGGCTATGGCTACACCTTC
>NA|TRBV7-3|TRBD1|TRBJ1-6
CASSLTGTDNSPLHF
TGTGCCAGCAGCTTAACGGGGACAGATAATTCACCCCTCCACTTT
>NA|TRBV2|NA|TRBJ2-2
CASSESRANTGELFF
TGTGCCAGCAGTGAATCCAGGGCGAACACCGGGGAGCTGTTTTTT
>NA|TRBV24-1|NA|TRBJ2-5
CATSPGQETQYF
TGTGCCACCAGTCCGGGCCAAGAGACCCAGTACTTC
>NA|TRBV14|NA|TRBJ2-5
CASSPAGVKGAQYF
TGTGCCAGCAGCCCTGCGGGAGTCAAGGGGGCCCAGTACTTC
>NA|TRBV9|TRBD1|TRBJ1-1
CASSVSTTGRGTEAFF
TGTGCCAGCAGCGTATCTACGACAGGGCGAGGGACTGAAGCTTTCTTT
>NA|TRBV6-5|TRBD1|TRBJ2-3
CASSQTGTTDTQYF
TGTGCCAGCAGCCAGACAGGGACCACAGATACGCAGTATTTT
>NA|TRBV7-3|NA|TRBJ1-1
CASSSATATEAFF
TGTGCCAGCAGCTCAGCTACAGCCACTGAAGCTTTCTTT
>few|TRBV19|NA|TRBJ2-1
CASSIALGRSYNEQFF
TGTGCCAGTAGTATAGCTCTTGGGAGGTCCTACAATGAGCAGTTCTTC
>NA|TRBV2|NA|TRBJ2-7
CASSRLAPPGEQYF
TGTGCCAGCAGTCGGCTAGCACCTCCTGGCGAGCAGTACTTC
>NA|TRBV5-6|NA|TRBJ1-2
CASDLDGGSYYGYTF
TGTGCCAGCGACTTGGATGGGGGGAGCTACTATGGCTACACCTTC
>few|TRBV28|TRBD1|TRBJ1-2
CASSFTTGQDGYTF
TGTGCCAGCAGCTTTACGACAGGGCAAGATGGCTACACCTTC
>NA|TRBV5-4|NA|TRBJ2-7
CASSIRDTSYEQYF
TGTGCCAGCAGCATACGGGACACTTCCTACGAGCAGTACTTC
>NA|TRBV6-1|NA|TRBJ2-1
CASSEAGGYNEQFF
TGTGCCAGCAGTGAAGCTGGCGGCTACAATGAGCAGTTCTTC
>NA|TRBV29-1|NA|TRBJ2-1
CSPGLVDARSYNEQFF
TGCAGCCCTGGGTTGGTGGATGCTAGGTCCTACAATGAGCAGTTCTTC